The following is a TCR beta chain sequence with its context. Using eight separate reactions per sample, the authors generated cDNA. TCRdb re-called the 5' RACE reads and shows each CDR3 protein once, DNA omitted. The sample's table shows about 380,000 distinct CDR3 sequences. This sample is drawn from a study of monozygotic twins with inflammatory bowel disease. This CDR3 has 11 residues. Germline-derived CDR1 and CDR2 are SQVTM and ANQGSEA. This chain joins TRBV29-1 and TRBJ1-2; TCRdb designates TRBD1, a call that cannot be tested without DNA. The sequenced sample was blood. The receptor was derived from a human donor with ulcerative colitis or Crohn's disease, or a healthy co-twin of an affected twin (not recorded which). This chain's CDR3 is CSASGVRGYTF.